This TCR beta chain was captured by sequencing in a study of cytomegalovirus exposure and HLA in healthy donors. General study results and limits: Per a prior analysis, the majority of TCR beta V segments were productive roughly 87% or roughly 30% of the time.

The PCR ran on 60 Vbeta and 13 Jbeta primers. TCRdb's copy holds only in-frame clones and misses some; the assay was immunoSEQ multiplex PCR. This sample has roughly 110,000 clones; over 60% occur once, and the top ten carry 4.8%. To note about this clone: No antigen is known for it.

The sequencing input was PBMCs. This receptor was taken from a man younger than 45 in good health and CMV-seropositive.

In DNA, the CDR3 is TGTGCCAGCAGCAAAGACGGCCTCTTGACAGGGTGGGGGGAAAAACTGTTTTTT. Protein sequence: CASSKDGLLTGWGEKLFF. The chain has TRBV21-1 and TRBJ1-4; the DNA was not used to check the table's D call, TRBD1. TRBV21-1 is noted as a pseudogene. The CDR3 totals 18 residues.